This T cell receptor (beta chain) came from a study of cytomegalovirus exposure and HLA in healthy donors. Findings of the study overall: In a later analysis, a genetic analysis reported fewer productive-TCR N-insertions in an Asian-associated ancestry cluster than the cohort average. Earlier analysis looked at TCR beta V segments, and most were productive about 87% or about 30% of the time. Accurate HLA-A and HLA-B prediction from TCR beta sequences was reported for most subjects.

Worth noting for this clone: The antigen is not known.

PCR employed 60 Vbeta and 13 Jbeta primers. Sequencing used immunoSEQ multiplex PCR; TCRdb keeps in-frame clones, though not all of them. The data hold roughly 180,000 clones, with roughly 74% observed a single time. The donors gave bone marrow, and they were healthy. The CDR3 runs to 13 residues. Unmatched junction bases numbered 7, after V lost 2 bases and J lost 11 bases. CDR1 and CDR2 (germline): SGHNT, YYREEE (reference sequence). This clonotype was sampled from a woman aged 40 to 49 in good health and CMV-seropositive. The specimen was PBMCs. The chain has TRBV5-4 and TRBJ1-1; 9 nucleotides agree with TRBD1. The CDR3 loop reads CASSFSGTGNAFF. CDR3 bases: TGTGCCAGCAGCTTTTCCGGGACAGGGAATGCTTTCTTT. The whole variable domain, filled in from reference TRBV5-4 and TRBJ1-1, reads ETGVTQSPTHLIKTRGQQVTLRCSSQSGHNTVSWYQQALGQGPQFIFQYYREEENGRGNFPPRFSGLQFPNYSSELNVNALELDDSALYLCASSFSGTGNAFFGQGTRLTVV.